These T cell receptor beta chains were read from a single sample in a study of T cell responses to AZD1222 COVID-19 vaccine. The assay was immunoSEQ multiplex PCR, and TCRdb's table has in-frame clones only and misses some. The data show about 99,000 clones, 91% seen once. This material consisted of peripheral blood, taken on day 0 of AZD1222 vaccination. All receptors derive from an adult in good health. Each CDR3 is given with its conserved first and last residue. Each record gives: V gene, D gene, clone size, J gene, CDR3 DNA, CDR3 protein. A D gene is named only where the DNA matches it firmly. A clone size is listed for some rows: how often the clone was seen (once, few, many), or a class if it is expanded.

TRBV5-4	-	-	TRBJ2-5	TGTGCCAGCAGCACCCAGACGGGACGGGAGACCCAGTACTTC	CASSTQTGRETQYF
TRBV27	-	-	TRBJ2-1	TGTGCCAGCAGTTCGGGACGTAAATACAATGAGCAGTTCTTC	CASSSGRKYNEQFF
TRBV18	TRBD2	-	TRBJ2-7	TGTGCCAGCTCACCTCGGGGAGGGGACTGGTCCTTC	CASSPRGGDWSF
TRBV7-9	-	-	TRBJ1-1	TGTGCCAGCAGCTTACTGGGGGAAGCTTTCTTT	CASSLLGEAFF
TRBV7-9	-	-	TRBJ2-1	TGTGCCAGCAGCTCAGACGGTTACAGGTCTTTTTACAATGAGCAGTTCTTC	CASSSDGYRSFYNEQFF
TRBV6-5	-	-	TRBJ1-2	TGTGCCTTGCGGGACGGTAGTTATGGCTACACCTTC	CALRDGSYGYTF
TRBV12-3/TRBV12-4	TRBD1	-	TRBJ2-4	TGTGCCAGCAGCACGACAGGGGGCCGAATTCAGTACTTC	CASSTTGGRIQYF
TRBV2	TRBD1	-	TRBJ1-4	TGTGCCAGCAATCGGGGGCAGGGGGCAATTAATGAAAAACTGTTTTTT	CASNRGQGAINEKLFF
TRBV19	-	-	TRBJ2-6	TGTGCCGTCAGAAGCTCTGGGGCCAACGTCCTGACTTTC	CAVRSSGANVLTF
TRBV5-1	TRBD1	-	TRBJ2-3	TGCGCCAGCAGCCGACAGGGGGCAACAGATACGCAGTATTTT	CASSRQGATDTQYF
TRBV7-2	TRBD1	once	TRBJ1-5	TGTGCCAGCACCCAACGGACAGGGGGTCAGCCCCAGCATTTT	CASTQRTGGQPQHF
TRBV5-4	TRBD1	-	TRBJ1-3	TGTGCCAGCAGCTCGTCCCGGGACAGGGGAAGCGGAAACACCATATATTTT	CASSSSRDRGSGNTIYF
TRBV18	TRBD1	few	TRBJ1-1	TGTGCCAGCTCGCCCTCAGGACAGGTGAACACTGAAGCTTTCTTT	CASSPSGQVNTEAFF
TRBV4-1	-	-	TRBJ2-2	TGCGCCAGCAGCCAAGATCGAGGAGTCGGGGAGCTGTTTTTT	CASSQDRGVGELFF
TRBV7-9	TRBD2	-	TRBJ2-1	TGTGCCAGCAGCCCCGAGGTACGGACTAGCGGGTTGGCAAACAATGAGCAGTTCTTC	CASSPEVRTSGLANNEQFF
TRBV28	-	once	TRBJ1-5	TGTGCCAGCAGTTTTTCGCAGGTGACCAATCAGCCCCAGCATTTT	CASSFSQVTNQPQHF
TRBV5-4	-	-	TRBJ2-7	TGTGCCAGCATCAACACACTGAGGGGCAGGGCATCCGAGCAGTACTTC	CASINTLRGRASEQYF
TRBV6-5	-	-	TRBJ1-4	TGTGCCAGCAGTCCCAACCTAGGGGCTAATGAAAAACTGTTTTTT	CASSPNLGANEKLFF
TRBV6-1	-	-	TRBJ1-2	TGTGCCAGCAGTGAACTAAATTTACACGGCTACACCTTC	CASSELNLHGYTF
TRBV5-6	-	-	TRBJ1-3	TGTGCCAGCAGCTTTACAGCTGGAAACACCATATATTTT	CASSFTAGNTIYF
TRBV6-5	TRBD1	once	TRBJ2-4	TGTGCCAGCAGCCCCGGACAGGGGGCAAACATTCAGTACTTC	CASSPGQGANIQYF
TRBV29-1	TRBD1	-	TRBJ2-7	TGCAGCGTTGAAAGGCAGGGGGCTTACGAGCAGTACTTC	CSVERQGAYEQYF
TRBV11-3	TRBD2	-	TRBJ2-7	TGTGCCAGCAGCTTGGGACTAGCGGGAGAGCAGTACTTC	CASSLGLAGEQYF
TRBV27	-	-	TRBJ2-7	TGTGCCAGCAGTACCCGGGACTTAAGCTCCTACGAGCAGTACTTC	CASSTRDLSSYEQYF
TRBV4-1	-	many	TRBJ2-2	TGCGCCAGCAGCCAAGGTCAGAACACCGGGGAGCTGTTTTTT	CASSQGQNTGELFF
TRBV28	-	-	TRBJ1-2	TGTGCCAGCAGAACAGGACTCTATGGCTACACCTTC	CASRTGLYGYTF
TRBV11-2	TRBD2	-	TRBJ2-3	TGTGCCAGCAGCCCACCAGGACTAGCGAGTTACATATTT	CASSPPGLASYIF
TRBV28	-	-	TRBJ2-7	TGTGCCAGCAGCAGCCCGCCCTACGAGCAGTACTTC	CASSSPPYEQYF
TRBV29-1	-	-	TRBJ2-3	TGCAGCGTTGACAGGGCCCCTTTGGAGTGGGATACGCAGTATTTT	CSVDRAPLEWDTQYF
TRBV14	-	-	TRBJ2-5	TGTGCCAGCAGCCTCAACAGGGCCATCCAAGAGACCCAGTACTTC	CASSLNRAIQETQYF
TRBV5-5	-	-	TRBJ1-5	TGTGCCAGCAGCTGGGGGTCAGTGGGGCTTCAGCCCCAGCATTTT	CASSWGSVGLQPQHF
TRBV29-1	TRBD1	once	TRBJ1-1	TGCAGCGTTCCAGGGGCAGGGGGCATCAGTAACACTGAAGCTTTCTTT	CSVPGAGGISNTEAFF
TRBV5-1	TRBD2	-	TRBJ2-7	TGCGCCAGCAGCCGGGGTAGCGGGGGACCCTACGAGCAGTACTTC	CASSRGSGGPYEQYF
TRBV27	-	-	TRBJ2-5	TGTGCCAGCAGTTTATCCCCAAGAGAGACCCAGTACTTC	CASSLSPRETQYF
TRBV12-2	-	-	TRBJ2-1	TGTGCAAGTCGCGCCTCCCAGGGTCCCTACAATGAGCAGTTCTTC	CASRASQGPYNEQFF
TRBV2	-	-	TRBJ1-1	TGTGCCAGCAGTGGACGGGGGAACACTGAAGCTTTCTTT	CASSGRGNTEAFF
TRBV15	-	-	TRBJ1-5	TGTGCCACCAGCAGAGATTCTGGTAGGGATGGCAATCAGCCCCAGCATTTT	CATSRDSGRDGNQPQHF
TRBV6-5	TRBD2	-	TRBJ2-1	TGTGCCAGCCGACGAGCGGGAAACTATGAGCAGTTCTTC	CASRRAGNYEQFF
TRBV7-2	-	-	TRBJ1-2	TGTGCCAGCAGCTTAGGGGTAGGGACCGGCTACACCTTC	CASSLGVGTGYTF
TRBV19	TRBD1	-	TRBJ1-4	TGTGCCAGTAGTATCGGGACAGGGGTTTCGGAAAAACTGTTTTTT	CASSIGTGVSEKLFF
TRBV6-1	-	once	TRBJ1-5	TGTGCCAGCAGTGAAGTACGCCGCCGAAAGGGCTTTATTGATAGCAATCAGCCCCAGCATTTT	CASSEVRRRKGFIDSNQPQHF
TRBV7-9	-	-	TRBJ2-7	TGTGCCAGCCAGGGCAGCTCCTACGAGCAGTACTTC	CASQGSSYEQYF
TRBV6-1	-	-	TRBJ2-1	TGTGCCAGCAGTGAAAGCTATTACTCCTACAATGAGCAGTTCTTC	CASSESYYSYNEQFF
TRBV5-4	-	-	TRBJ2-1	TGTGCCAGCAGCTTGGCCGGCGGGACAAGCTACAATGAGCAGTTCTTC	CASSLAGGTSYNEQFF
TRBV7-3	-	-	TRBJ2-1	TGTGCCAGCAGCTTAAGGTCTCACAATGAGCAGTTCTTC	CASSLRSHNEQFF
TRBV4-1	-	-	TRBJ1-2	TGCGCCAGCAGCCAACCGACAGGAGGTCTGAACTATGGCTACACCTTC	CASSQPTGGLNYGYTF
TRBV21-1	-	-	TRBJ2-3	TGTGCCAGCAGCAAAGGGGGGGGACTAGCAGATACGCAGTATTTT	CASSKGGGLADTQYF
TRBV19	TRBD1	-	TRBJ1-3	TGTGCCAGTCGAGAGGGGGCCAGAAACACCATATATTTT	CASREGARNTIYF
TRBV27	-	-	TRBJ1-4	TGTGCCAGCAGTTTAGGACAGCCCGCAACTAATGAAAAACTGTTTTTT	CASSLGQPATNEKLFF
TRBV7-2	TRBD1	few	TRBJ2-1	TGTGCCAGCAGCCACCCGGGACAGGCTAGATCGCGGGAGCAGTTCTTC	CASSHPGQARSREQFF
TRBV18	TRBD1	-	TRBJ1-2	TGTGCCAGCTCACCAGGGACTAAGGGGGCGGAAGGCTACACCTTC	CASSPGTKGAEGYTF
TRBV5-1	-	-	TRBJ1-5	TGCGCCAGCAGCCCTACCGGGGACTATCAGCCCCAGCATTTT	CASSPTGDYQPQHF
TRBV19	-	-	TRBJ1-3	TGTGCCAGTGGGGACATTGGAAACACCATATATTTT	CASGDIGNTIYF
TRBV18	TRBD1	-	TRBJ1-1	TGTGCCAGCTCACCTCTTCAGGGGGACACTGAAGCTTTCTTT	CASSPLQGDTEAFF
TRBV27	TRBD1	-	TRBJ2-7	TGTGCCAGCAGCCCTGGGACAGGAGGCTACGAGCAGTACTTC	CASSPGTGGYEQYF
TRBV7-9	-	-	TRBJ2-7	TGTGCCAGCAGCTTAGCGTCCACCTACGAGCAGTACTTC	CASSLASTYEQYF
TRBV27	-	-	TRBJ2-1	TGTGCCAGCAGTAGACCGGGACGGCCAGTCAATGAGCAGTTCTTC	CASSRPGRPVNEQFF